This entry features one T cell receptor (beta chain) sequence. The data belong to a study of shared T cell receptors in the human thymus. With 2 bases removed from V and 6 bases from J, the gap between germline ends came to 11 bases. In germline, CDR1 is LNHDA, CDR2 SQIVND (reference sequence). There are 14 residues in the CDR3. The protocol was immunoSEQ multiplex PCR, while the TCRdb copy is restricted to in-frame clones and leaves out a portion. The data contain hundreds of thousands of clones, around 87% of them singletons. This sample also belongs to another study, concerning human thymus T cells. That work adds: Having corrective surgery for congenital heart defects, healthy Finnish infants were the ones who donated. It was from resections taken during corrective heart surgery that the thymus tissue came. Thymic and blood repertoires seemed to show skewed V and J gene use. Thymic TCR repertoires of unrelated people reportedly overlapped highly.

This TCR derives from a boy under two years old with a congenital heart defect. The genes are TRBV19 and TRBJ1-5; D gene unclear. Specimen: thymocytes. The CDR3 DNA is TGTGCCAGTAGTATACGAGGAGGGAGTCAGCCCCAGCATTTT. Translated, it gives CASSIRGGSQPQHF.